Sequencing of this TCR beta chain was carried out in a study of OX40 agonist ivuxolimab in advanced cancers. Trimming cost V 6 bases and J 2 bases, with 14 bases left between them. This CDR3 has 15 amino acids. Germline values: CDR1 MNHEY, CDR2 SMNVEV (reference sequence). Libraries were prepared by immunoSEQ multiplex PCR; TCRdb keeps only in-frame clonotypes and omits some of them. The data contain 65,000 to 80,000 clones, around 90% of them singletons. Overall study results and limits: CD4+ T cells averaged fewer expanded clones than CD8+ T cells. Partly responding patients at 0.1-3.0 mg/kg showed some of the smallest clonal expansion. Clonal expansion was seen in CD4+ and CD8+ blood T cells by week 6 at 0.1 to 3.0 mg/kg.

Regarding this clone: Its antigen is still unknown.

This chain joins TRBV27 and TRBJ1-5; D is ambiguous. The sample consisted of CD4+ or CD8+ T cells sorted from blood, taken in a trial of the OX40 agonist ivuxolimab. The receptor's source is an adult with an advanced solid tumor such as melanoma, head and neck, liver or kidney cancer. CDR3: CASRAAGSGNQPQHF. Written as DNA, the CDR3 is TGTGCCAGCAGGGCCGCGGGCAGCGGCAATCAGCCCCAGCATTTT.